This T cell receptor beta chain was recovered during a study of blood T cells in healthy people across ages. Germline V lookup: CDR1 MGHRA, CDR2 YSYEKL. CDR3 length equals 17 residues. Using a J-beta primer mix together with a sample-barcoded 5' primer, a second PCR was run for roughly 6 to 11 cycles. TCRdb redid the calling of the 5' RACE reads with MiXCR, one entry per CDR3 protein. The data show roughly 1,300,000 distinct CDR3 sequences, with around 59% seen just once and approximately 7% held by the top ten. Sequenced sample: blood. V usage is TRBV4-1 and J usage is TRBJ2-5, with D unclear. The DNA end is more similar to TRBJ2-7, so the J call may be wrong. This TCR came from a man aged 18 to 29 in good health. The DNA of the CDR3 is TGCGCCAGCAGCCAAGTTGTACAGAAAAACATGAGGTACGAGCAGTACTTC. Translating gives CASSQVVQKNMRYEQYF.